This T cell receptor (beta chain) was observed in a study of blood T cell repertoires in COVID-19. Study background: COVID-19 samples from acute and convalescent phases originated in the United States, Italy and Spain.

The method was immunoSEQ multiplex PCR; TCRdb's version includes in-frame clones alone and lacks a portion of them. The sample consists of 380,000 or so clones, around 89% of them appearing once. Specimen: PBMCs or T cells enriched from blood (not recorded which). The sequence came from a woman in her 30s with acute COVID-19.

CDR3 DNA: TGCGCCAGCAGCTACCTAGGACAGGGGAACACCGGGGAGCTGTTTTTT. This sequence encodes CASSYLGQGNTGELFF. V usage is TRBV4-1 and J usage is TRBJ2-2; 8 bases fit TRBD1. Germline lookup yields CDR1 MGHRA and CDR2 YSYEKL. V lost 5 bases and J lost 1; bases outside the gene matches: 6. The CDR3 runs to 16 residues.